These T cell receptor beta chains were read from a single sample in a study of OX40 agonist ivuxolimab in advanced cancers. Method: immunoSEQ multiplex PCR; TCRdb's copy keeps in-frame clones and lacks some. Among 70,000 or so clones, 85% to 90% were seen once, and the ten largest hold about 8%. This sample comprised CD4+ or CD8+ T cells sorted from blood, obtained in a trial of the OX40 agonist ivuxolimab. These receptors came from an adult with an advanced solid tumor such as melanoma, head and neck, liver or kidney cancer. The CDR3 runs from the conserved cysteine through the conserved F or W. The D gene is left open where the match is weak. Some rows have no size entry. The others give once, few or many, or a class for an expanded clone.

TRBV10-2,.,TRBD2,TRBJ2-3,TGCGCCACACTAGCGGGGGGTGCAGATACGCAGTATTTT,CATLAGGADTQYF
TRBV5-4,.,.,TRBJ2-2,TGTGCCAGCAGCTTTGATAGCGCCGGGGAGCTGTTTTTT,CASSFDSAGELFF
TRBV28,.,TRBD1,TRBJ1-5,TGTGCCAGCAGTTCTACAGGGGGCTTGGGCAATCAGCCCCAGCATTTT,CASSSTGGLGNQPQHF
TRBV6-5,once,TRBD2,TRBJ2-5,TGTGCCAGCAGTGGCGGACTAGCGATTTGGGAGACCCAGTACTTC,CASSGGLAIWETQYF
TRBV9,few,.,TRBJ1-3,TGTGCCAGCAGCCCCTCCACCTCCTCTGGAAACACCATATATTTT,CASSPSTSSGNTIYF
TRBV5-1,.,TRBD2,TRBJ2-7,TGCGCCAGCACCTCGGGAGGCAACGAGCAGTACTTC,CASTSGGNEQYF
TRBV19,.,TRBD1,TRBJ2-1,TGTGCCAGTAGTCCTCAGCCGGGACAGACCAATGAGCAGTTCTTC,CASSPQPGQTNEQFF
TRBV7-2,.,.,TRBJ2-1,TGTGCCAGCAGTTCACTAGCAGGGCAAGAGCAGTTCTTC,CASSSLAGQEQFF
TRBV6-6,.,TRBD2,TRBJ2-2,TGTGCCAGCAGTCCTATCAGCGGGGTTGACACCGGGGAGCTGTTTTTT,CASSPISGVDTGELFF
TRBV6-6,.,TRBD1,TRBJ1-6,TGTGCCAGCAGTGTCGACAGGGGGCGAACGGATCCCCTCCACTTT,CASSVDRGRTDPLHF
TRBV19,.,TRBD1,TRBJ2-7,TGTGCCAGTAGTACTCACAGGGGTGAGCAGTACTTC,CASSTHRGEQYF
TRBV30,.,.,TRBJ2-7,TGTGCCTGGAACCGGGGAGGCAGCTACGAGCAGTACTTC,CAWNRGGSYEQYF
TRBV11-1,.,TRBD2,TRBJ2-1,TGTGCCAGCAGCTTGATGGGACTAGCGGGGAGGGAGCAGTTCTTC,CASSLMGLAGREQFF
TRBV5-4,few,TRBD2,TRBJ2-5,TGTGCCAGCAGCTCGGTGGGGGGGAGTCTGGAGACCCAGTACTTC,CASSSVGGSLETQYF
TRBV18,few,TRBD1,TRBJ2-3,TGTGCCAGCTCACCAACCTCCGGGACAGGGGGCACAGATACGCAGTATTTT,CASSPTSGTGGTDTQYF
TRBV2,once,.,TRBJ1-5,TGTGCCAGCGGGGACGGGAATCAGCCCCAGCATTTT,CASGDGNQPQHF
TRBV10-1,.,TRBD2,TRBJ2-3,TGCGCCAGCAGTGTACAAGCGGGGGGCACAGATACGCAGTATTTT,CASSVQAGGTDTQYF
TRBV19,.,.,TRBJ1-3,TGTGCCAGTAGTGTATCAGTCGCCTCGGACTCTGGAAACACCATATATTTT,CASSVSVASDSGNTIYF
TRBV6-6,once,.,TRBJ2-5,TGTGCCAGCGCCATTTGGGAGACCCAGTACTTC,CASAIWETQYF
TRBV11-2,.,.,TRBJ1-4,TGTGCCAGCAGCTTAGGAGAAAAACTGTTTTTT,CASSLGEKLFF
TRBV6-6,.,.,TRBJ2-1,TGTGCCAGCAGTTACGGGGGGATTTTCTACAATGAGCAGTTCTTC,CASSYGGIFYNEQFF
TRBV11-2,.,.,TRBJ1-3,TGTGCCAGCAGCTTAGGAAACCTGGCTGGAAACACCATATATTTT,CASSLGNLAGNTIYF
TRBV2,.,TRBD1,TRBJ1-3,TGTGCCAGCAGGGGGACAGGGGATGGAAACACCATATATTTT,CASRGTGDGNTIYF
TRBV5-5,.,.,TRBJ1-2,TGTGCCAGCAGCTTGGTCGGGGGAAACTATGGCTACACCTTC,CASSLVGGNYGYTF
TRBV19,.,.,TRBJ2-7,TGTGCCAGTAAGGAGACAGCGTCCACCTACGAGCAGTACTTC,CASKETASTYEQYF
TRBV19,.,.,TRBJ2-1,TGTGCCAGTAATTCCGGGACGGGGGTTTACAATGAGCAGTTCTTC,CASNSGTGVYNEQFF
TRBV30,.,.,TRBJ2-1,TGTGCCTGGAGTGTGGGGGCTCGTGGGAATGGGGAGCAGTTCTTC,CAWSVGARGNGEQFF
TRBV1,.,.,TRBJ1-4,TGCACCAGCAGCCAAGGCCCAGGAACAACTAATGAAAAACTGTTTTTT,CTSSQGPGTTNEKLFF
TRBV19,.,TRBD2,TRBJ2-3,TGTGCCAGTAGTAGGGGCTGGGGGGGAGGCACAGATACGCAGTATTTT,CASSRGWGGGTDTQYF
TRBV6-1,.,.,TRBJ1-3,TGTGCCAGCAGTTACATGAACACCATATATTTT,CASSYMNTIYF
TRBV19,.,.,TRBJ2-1,TGTGCCAGTAGTAATGGGAAGGGAGAAACTATTAGTCGGTTCTTC,CASSNGKGETISRFF
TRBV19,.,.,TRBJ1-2,TGTGCCAGTAGTAATGGAGGACAAGTACTTGCTAACTATGGCTACACCTTC,CASSNGGQVLANYGYTF
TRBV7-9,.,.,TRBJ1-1,TGTGCCAGCAGCTTAGACAGGTTAGGGGGTCCTGAAGCTTTCTTT,CASSLDRLGGPEAFF
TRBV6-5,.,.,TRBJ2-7,TGTGCCAGCAGTTACTCGGGCTCCGGCTACGAGCAGTACTTC,CASSYSGSGYEQYF
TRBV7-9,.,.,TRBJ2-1,TGTGCCAGCAGCTTAAGGGGCGGAGGGAACTACAATGAGCAGTTCTTC,CASSLRGGGNYNEQFF
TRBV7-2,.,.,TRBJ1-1,TGTGCCAGCAGCTTAGGGCGTAAGAACACTGAAGCTTTCTTT,CASSLGRKNTEAFF
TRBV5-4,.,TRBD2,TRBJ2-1,TGTGCCAGCAGCTTGGGGGCGGGAGTCTACAATGAGCAGTTCTTC,CASSLGAGVYNEQFF
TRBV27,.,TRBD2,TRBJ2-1,TGTGCCAGCAGTCGCAGCACCGGTCGACTAGCGGGAAATATGCTCAATGAGCAGTTCTTC,CASSRSTGRLAGNMLNEQFF
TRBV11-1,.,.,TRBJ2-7,TGTGCCAGCAGTTCCAAATGGGCAGGGATTACGGGCGAGCAGTACTTC,CASSSKWAGITGEQYF
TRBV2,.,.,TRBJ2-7,TGTGCCAGCAGGCCCCGGGACGGAGCCTACGAGCAGTACTTC,CASRPRDGAYEQYF
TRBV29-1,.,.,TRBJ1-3,TGCAGCGTTGAACTGGGATCTGGAAACACCATATATTTT,CSVELGSGNTIYF
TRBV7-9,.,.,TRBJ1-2,TGTGCCAGCAGCTTCTCGGGGCCTCCTAACTATGGCTACACCTTC,CASSFSGPPNYGYTF
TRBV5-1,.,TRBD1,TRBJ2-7,TGCGCCAGCAGCTTGGAACCGGGACAGGGCTACGAGCAGTACTTC,CASSLEPGQGYEQYF
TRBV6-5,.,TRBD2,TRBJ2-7,TGTGCCAGCAGTTTCGGACTAGCTTCCTACGAGCAGTACTTC,CASSFGLASYEQYF
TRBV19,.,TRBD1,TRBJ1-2,TGTGCCAGTAGTATCCCCTCAGGGGGCGCCTATGGCTACACCTTC,CASSIPSGGAYGYTF